The clone carrying this TCR beta chain showed up just once. The CDR3 sequence is 13 residues long. V was trimmed by 5 bases and J by 0 bases, leaving 7 bases between them. Germline V lookup: CDR1 MNHNY, CDR2 SVGAGI (reference sequence). The sample comes from a study of TIL therapy for anti-PD-1-resistant metastatic lung cancer. The libraries were made with immunoSEQ v3. TCRdb's table, derived via immunoSEQ multiplex PCR, lists solely in-frame clones and lacks some. Counted here are more than 20,000 clones, 78% occurring once; the ten biggest clones make up roughly 7.3%. Time point denoted: pre-treatment sample, taken before nivolumab and TIL therapy.

The receptor was derived from a person between 25 and 80 years old with non-small cell lung cancer. The sequencing here drew on blood, taken at baseline. This chain uses TRBV6-6 with TRBJ1-1, with D unclear. This CDR3 reads CASSKLMNTEAFF. CDR3 sequence (DNA): TGTGCCAGCAGTAAATTGATGAACACTGAAGCTTTCTTT.